This T cell receptor beta chain was found in a study of blood T cell repertoires in COVID-19. Study as a whole: PBMCs, B-cell-depleted T cells, or T cells provided the cDNA or gDNA that made up the material.

Enrolled during active infection, Seattle patients were then followed longitudinally. The CDR3 is 15 residues long. Deletions cut 3 bases from V and 4 bases from J, with 15 bases between. In germline, CDR1 is MDHEN, CDR2 SYDVKM. Authors' methods: The authors estimated nucleated cell counts from reference gene primer amplification. The table came from immunoSEQ multiplex PCR; TCRdb's copy has only in-frame clones and leaves some out. Clone size and V and J calls were adopted from that table, with D and trimming inferred from the DNA. The data hold hundreds of thousands of clones, with more than 70% observed a single time.

This clonotype was sampled from a woman aged 55-70 years with COVID-19, enrolled during active disease. The sample comprised peripheral blood. The chain recombines TRBV28 with TRBJ1-2; D perhaps matches TRBD1 (5 bases). The CDR3 DNA follows: TGTGCCAGCAGTTTCCTGAGCGACAGAGCCTATGGCTACACCTTC. Translated, it gives CASSFLSDRAYGYTF.